The 31 T cell receptor beta chains in this list originate from one sample, sequenced in a study of human T cells and chemical hapten exposure. Regarding time point: pre-sensitization, week 0. Stated treatment: therapeutic diphenylcyclopropenone sensitization with weekly scalp DPC. TCRdb analysed the RACE reads with MiXCR anew, one entry per CDR3 protein. The top ten hold nearly 3% of the sample, which has under 200,000 distinct CDR3 sequences, 30% seen once. The starting material was whole blood, obtained in connection with sensitization to the hapten diphenylcyclopropenone (DPC). The receptors were gathered from a woman under 40 with alopecia areata. Some clones in this sample may be carry-over from other donors' samples.

This clonotype was recorded a few times. The chain recombines TRBV6-2 or TRBV6-3 with TRBJ1-6, with a tentative D call TRBD1 (5 bases). Germline-derived CDR1 and CDR2 are MNHEY and SVGEGT. Trimming removed 7 bases at V and 0 bases at J, with 16 bases between. This CDR3 spans 17 amino acids. The CDR3 region is CASTSDTTSSYNSPLHF. As DNA, the CDR3 is TGTGCCAGCACCTCGGACACTACGAGCTCCTATAATTCACCCCTCCACTTT.

V and J are TRBV11-3 and TRBJ1-6; unclear D gene. V was cut by 2 bases and J by 8 bases, with 10 bases left in between. The V gene's germline CDR1 is SGHNT and CDR2 YENEEA. This CDR3 has 14 residues. The CDR3 sequence is CASSLHEGDSPLHF. As DNA, the CDR3 is TGTGCCAGCAGCTTACATGAAGGTGATTCACCCCTCCACTTT.

This clonotype was observed a few times. The V and J genes are TRBV3-1 and TRBJ2-3, with TRBD2 identical over 16 bases. After removal of 4 bases from V and 0 bases from J, the junction contained 4 bases not matched to a gene. The CDR3 is 18 amino acids. Germline CDR1 LGHDT, CDR2 YNNKEL (reference sequence). CDR3 sequence reads: CASSRGTSGGASTDTQYF. For the CDR3, the DNA is TGTGCCAGCAGCCGCGGGACTAGCGGGGGGGCGAGCACAGATACGCAGTATTTT.

This clonotype showed up just a few times. The chain uses TRBV12-3 or TRBV12-4 and TRBJ1-5, with D maybe TRBD1 (5 bases). This CDR3 comprises 15 residues. V dropped 5 bases and J dropped 1 base, with 12 bases sitting between them. CDR3 DNA: TGTGCCAGCAGTCCCCGGGACCCCAGCAATCAGCCCCAGCATTTT. Translated, it gives CASSPRDPSNQPQHF.

V is TRBV24-1 and J is TRBJ1-2; D remains ambiguous. Germline V gene lookup returns CDR1 KGHDR and CDR2 SFDVKD. Trimming left V 5 bases short and J 7 bases short, with 7 bases between. The CDR3 contains 11 residues. The CDR3 DNA reads as TGTGCCACCAGTGCCGGGTCTGGCTACACCTTC. Encoded protein: CATSAGSGYTF.

The chain has TRBV4-2 and TRBJ2-3, with D tentatively TRBD1 or TRBD2 (6 bases each). The germline gives CDR1 LGHNA, CDR2 YNFKEQ. The CDR3 is 15 residues long. Deletions cut 6 bases from V and 4 bases from J, with 17 bases between. The CDR3 protein is CASRGGNFFPDTQYF. Written as DNA, the CDR3 is TGTGCCAGCAGAGGGGGGAATTTTTTCCCAGATACGCAGTATTTT.

The table lists this clonotype with a few counts. The chain joins TRBV19 to TRBJ2-5, with D possibly being TRBD2 (5 bases). The CDR3 length is 14 residues. Trimming pared 4 bases from V and 5 bases from J, leaving 14 bases between. Germline V gene sequence: CDR1 LNHDA, CDR2 SQIVND (reference sequence). The CDR3 here is CASSTATGEETQYF. For the CDR3, the DNA is TGTGCCAGTAGTACGGCTACCGGGGAGGAGACCCAGTACTTC.

The chain carries TRBV5-1 and TRBJ1-2; 11 bases fit TRBD1. V dropped 5 bases and J dropped 4; count of bases not matched to a gene: 4. This CDR3 is 14 amino acids long. Looked up from germline, CDR1 is SGHRS and CDR2 is YFSETQ. CDR3 sequence (DNA): TGCGCCAGCAGACCGGGGACAGGGGGCTATGGCTACACCTTC. This translates into CASRPGTGGYGYTF.

This clonotype turned up a few times. This chain uses TRBV11-2 with TRBJ2-2; the D gene is possibly TRBD2 (7 bases). With 7 bases removed from V and 6 bases from J, the gap between germline ends came to 21 bases. Germline V lookup: CDR1 SGHAT, CDR2 FQNNGV. The CDR3 spans 16 residues. The CDR3 sequence is CASINQGGADAGELFF. CDR3 DNA sequence: TGTGCCAGCATCAATCAAGGGGGGGCGGATGCCGGGGAGCTGTTTTTT. The full variable domain, in which reference TRBV11-2 and TRBJ2-2 provide the parts outside the CDR3, is EAGVAQSPRYKIIEKRQSVAFWCNPISGHATLYWYQQILGQGPKLLIQFQNNGVVDDSQLPKDRFSAERLKGVDSTLKIQPAKLEDSAVYLCASINQGGADAGELFFGEGSRLTVL.

The chain employs TRBV4-3 and TRBJ2-7; a possible D gene is TRBD1 (5 bases). Deletions cut 0 bases from V and 0 bases from J, with 15 bases between. The CDR3 spans 17 residues. The germline V gene has CDR1 LGHNA and CDR2 YSLEER. CDR3 nucleotide sequence: TGCGCCAGCAGCCAAGAAGTTGGTGGACAAAGCTCCTACGAGCAGTACTTC. Translating it yields CASSQEVGGQSSYEQYF.

CDR3 coding DNA: TGTGCCATCAGTGAGTTCGACCGACAGCGACAGGGGGGGACAGATACGCAGTATTTT. It encodes CAISEFDRQRQGGTDTQYF. The J gene is TRBJ2-3, the V gene TRBV10-3; TRBD1 aligns across 9 bases. Germline V gene data show CDR1 as ENHRY and CDR2 as SYGVKD. The length of the CDR3 is 19 residues. V shed 1 base and J 3 bases; nucleotides not matched to a gene: 14.

The rearrangement uses TRBV7-9 and TRBJ2-2, with TRBD2 identical over 10 bases. This CDR3 is built from 16 residues. Looked up from germline, CDR1 is SEHNR and CDR2 is FQNEAQ (reference sequence). Losses at the gene ends were 11 bases for V and 0 bases for J; bases not matched to a gene: 9. The CDR3 here is CAFVAGGPPNTGELFF. CDR3 nucleotide sequence: TGTGCCTTTGTAGCGGGGGGCCCCCCGAACACCGGGGAGCTGTTTTTT. Combining the CDR3 with reference TRBV7-9 and TRBJ2-2 gives the whole variable domain DTGVSQNPRHKITKRGQNVTFRCDPISEHNRLYWYRQTLGQGPEFLTYFQNEAQLEKSRLLSDRFSAERPKGSFSTLEIQRTEQGDSAMYLCAFVAGGPPNTGELFFGEGSRLTVL.

This clonotype was seen a few times. The rearrangement links TRBV28 to TRBJ2-7; D gene unclear. This CDR3 has 14 amino acids. CDR1 is MDHEN and CDR2 is SYDVKM in the germline V gene. V was shortened by 5 bases and J by 4 bases, with 15 bases between the two germline ends. CDR3 amino acids: CASSPFRSPYEQYF. The CDR3, as DNA: TGTGCCAGCAGTCCATTCCGATCTCCTTACGAGCAGTACTTC.

The chain carries TRBV28 and TRBJ1-1; D remains ambiguous. The CDR3 sequence is 13 residues long. Between the trimmed V and J ends, which lost 5 bases and 0 bases, there was a span of 7 bases. Germline CDR1 and CDR2: MDHEN and SYDVKM. The CDR3 sequence is CASSNLMNTEAFF. DNA for the CDR3: TGTGCCAGCAGTAACCTCATGAACACTGAAGCTTTCTTT.

The V gene is TRBV7-9, the J gene TRBJ2-7; 7 positions agree with TRBD1. CDR1 and CDR2 from the germline V gene are SEHNR and FQNEAQ (reference sequence). V lost 5 bases and J lost 1; bases outside the gene matches: 11. The CDR3 extends over 16 amino acids. Here the CDR3 DNA reads TGTGCCAGCAGCCTCCGAGCCGGGACAGTTTCCTACGAGCAGTACTTC. Translation gives CASSLRAGTVSYEQYF. Based on the CDR3 plus reference TRBV7-9 and TRBJ2-7, the full variable domain is DTGVSQNPRHKITKRGQNVTFRCDPISEHNRLYWYRQTLGQGPEFLTYFQNEAQLEKSRLLSDRFSAERPKGSFSTLEIQRTEQGDSAMYLCASSLRAGTVSYEQYFGPGTRLTVT.

This clonotype has a count of ten or more. The rearrangement links TRBV29-1 to TRBJ2-7; maybe TRBD1 (5 bases). Trimming shortened V by 3 bases and J by 2 bases, and 17 bases separated the two germline ends. CDR3 size: 15 residues. Germline lookup yields CDR1 SQVTM and CDR2 ANQGSEA. The CDR3 reads CSVEVKGIRPYEQYF. The CDR3 nucleotides read TGCAGCGTTGAGGTTAAGGGGATTCGGCCCTACGAGCAGTACTTC.

The chain is built from TRBV28 and TRBJ2-3; no reliable D call. CDR3 length: 13 amino acids. Germline V lookup: CDR1 MDHEN, CDR2 SYDVKM. The V end lost 5 bases, the J end lost 1 base, and 7 bases lay between the germline ends. In DNA, the CDR3 is TGTGCCAGCAGTGCCCCCGGCACAGATACGCAGTATTTT. Its translation: CASSAPGTDTQYF.

V usage is TRBV4-3 and J usage is TRBJ2-1; possibly TRBD1 for D (5 bases). The CDR3 has 13 residues. V was trimmed by 4 bases and J by 15 bases, leaving 19 bases between them. Germline-derived CDR1 and CDR2 are LGHNA and YSLEER. Here the CDR3 reads CASSLNLQALRFF. CDR3 nucleotide sequence: TGCGCCAGCAGCCTTAACCTACAGGCGCTTCGGTTCTTC.

The sample holds a few counts of this clonotype. The V call is TRBV6-2 or TRBV6-3, the J call TRBJ2-2; TRBD2 agrees at 7 bases. V was clipped by 2 bases and J by 3 bases; unmatched bases: 6. Germline V lookup: CDR1 MNHEY, CDR2 SVGEGT. The CDR3 contains 16 residues. The CDR3 reads CASSYVRGNYTGELFF. For the CDR3, the DNA is TGTGCCAGCAGTTACGTGCGGGGGAATTACACCGGGGAGCTGTTTTTT.

This clonotype was recorded a few times. The V gene is TRBV7-6, the J gene TRBJ2-7, with 11 bases identical to TRBD2. J gave up 7 bases and V 5 bases, and 19 bases lay outside the gene matches. There are 18 residues in the CDR3. In germline, CDR1 is SGHVS, CDR2 FNYEAQ. In nucleotides, the CDR3 is TGTGCCAGCAGCGGAAAGGCGGTAGCGGGAGGGCCCTCCGGGGAGCAGTACTTC. Its protein product is CASSGKAVAGGPSGEQYF.

This chain connects TRBV12-3 or TRBV12-4 to TRBJ1-5; 9 bases map to TRBD1. CDR3 length: 14 amino acids. Germline trimming cut 6 bases from V and 0 bases from J; bases unmatched to any gene: 0. The CDR3, as DNA: TGTGCCAGCAGACAGGGGGCTAGCAATCAGCCCCAGCATTTT. Residues: CASRQGASNQPQHF.

This clonotype was seen a handful of times. The chain employs TRBV11-3 and TRBJ2-2; either TRBD1 or TRBD2 may fit D (5 bases each). CDR3 size: 16 residues. Deletions cut 2 bases from V and 3 bases from J, with 13 bases between. Germline CDR1 is SGHNT and CDR2 is YENEEA. CDR3 sequence: CASSLFSVGDTGELFF. The CDR3 DNA is TGTGCCAGCAGCTTATTCTCGGTGGGGGACACCGGGGAGCTGTTTTTT.

At least ten counts were recorded for this clonotype. The chain recombines TRBV20-1 with TRBJ2-7; TRBD1 might be the D (5 bases). This CDR3 is 14 amino acids long. Germline values: CDR1 DFQATT, CDR2 SNEGSKA (reference sequence). The ends were cut back, 0 bases at V and 2 bases at J, with 11 bases in the middle. Here the CDR3 DNA reads TGCAGTGCTAGAGATCTCGTGACAGCCTACGAGCAGTACTTC. Its translation: CSARDLVTAYEQYF.

V and J are TRBV12-3 or TRBV12-4 and TRBJ1-6, with D unclear. This CDR3 has 14 residues. V lost 7 bases, J lost 10 bases, and 17 bases lay in between. The CDR3 region has the DNA TGTGCCAGCACTTTGCAGCTTTCGGTCTCACCCCTCCACTTT. Translating it yields CASTLQLSVSPLHF.

The rearrangement joins TRBV28 to TRBJ2-7; D call uncertain. This CDR3 comprises 14 residues. Between the trimmed V and J ends, which lost 6 bases and 0 bases, there was a span of 12 bases. From germline, CDR1 is MDHEN and CDR2 SYDVKM. CDR3 loop: CASSPMRPSYEQYF. CDR3 nucleotides: TGTGCCAGCAGCCCAATGCGGCCCTCCTACGAGCAGTACTTC.

In its sample, this clonotype was seen a few times. The chain employs TRBV27 and TRBJ1-1; TRBD1 matches at 7 bases. In germline, CDR1 is MNHEY, CDR2 SMNVEV (reference sequence). There are 13 residues in the CDR3. Trimming took 6 bases from V and 4 from J; bases not matched to a gene: 5. The CDR3 coding sequence is TGTGCCAGCAGCACTACAGGGGCCACTGAAGCTTTCTTT. Its protein product is CASSTTGATEAFF.

This clonotype has more than one count but fewer than ten. This chain's CDR3 is CASRLNSNAEAFF. CDR3 bases: TGTGCAAGTCGCTTGAATTCAAACGCTGAAGCTTTCTTT. The chain carries TRBV12-2 and TRBJ1-1. TRBV12-2 is given as a pseudogene. This CDR3 contains 13 residues.

The chain combines TRBV6-4 with TRBJ1-3; D gene unclear. The length of the CDR3 is 13 residues. Trimming took 6 bases from V and 0 from J, leaving 6 bases between them. CDR1 and CDR2 from the germline V gene are MRHNA and SNTAGT. As DNA, the CDR3 is TGTGCCAGCAGCCCAGACTCTGGAAACACCATATATTTT. This codes for CASSPDSGNTIYF.

The V gene is TRBV2, the J gene TRBJ1-2; unclear D gene. The CDR3 consists of 12 residues. Germline V gives CDR1 SNHLY, CDR2 FYNNEI. Trimming stripped 1 base from V and 5 bases from J, with 5 bases between. In DNA form, the CDR3 reads TGTGCCAGCAGTGAAGGAGAGTATGGCTACACCTTC. This encodes CASSEGEYGYTF.

The rearrangement joins TRBV2 to TRBJ2-2, with D hard to call. The CDR3 covers 13 residues. Trimming took 2 bases from V and 5 from J, leaving 6 bases between them. CDR1 and CDR2 (germline): SNHLY, FYNNEI. The DNA of the CDR3 is TGTGCCAGCAGTGAAATCGGGACCGGGGAGCTGTTTTTT. Translating it yields CASSEIGTGELFF.

V is TRBV27 and J is TRBJ2-7; D may correspond to TRBD1 or TRBD2 (5 bases each). The CDR3 extends over 15 amino acids. The germline V gene encodes CDR1 MNHEY and CDR2 SMNVEV (reference sequence). Trimming removed 6 bases from V and 4 bases from J, with 19 bases in between. CDR3 nucleotides: TGTGCCAGCAGGCCGGGGACGGCGTCAGGATACGAGCAGTACTTC. Translated: CASRPGTASGYEQYF.